This T cell receptor beta chain originates from a study of beta chain features in type 1 diabetes. Germline lookup yields CDR1 SGHRS and CDR2 YFSETQ. This CDR3 has 16 amino acids. V lost 0 bases to trimming and J lost 6 bases, with 13 bases between them. Expressed TCRB transcripts were sequenced because the entire RNA isolate underwent reverse transcription. The study sequenced naive, central memory and regulatory T cell samples to an average of about 3.8 million reads. Clones were read by immunoSEQ multiplex PCR, and TCRdb kept only the in-frame ones, dropping some. This table holds about 360,000 clones, 10% to 15% found once.

Sequencing was carried out using naive CD4+ T cells from blood. The clonotype comes from a man between 18 and 29 years old in good health. This chain connects TRBV5-1 to TRBJ1-6; no firm D call. CDR3 sequence reads: CASSLGQATINSPLHF. The CDR3 region has the DNA TGCGCCAGCAGCTTGGGGCAGGCCACGATTAATTCACCCCTCCACTTT.